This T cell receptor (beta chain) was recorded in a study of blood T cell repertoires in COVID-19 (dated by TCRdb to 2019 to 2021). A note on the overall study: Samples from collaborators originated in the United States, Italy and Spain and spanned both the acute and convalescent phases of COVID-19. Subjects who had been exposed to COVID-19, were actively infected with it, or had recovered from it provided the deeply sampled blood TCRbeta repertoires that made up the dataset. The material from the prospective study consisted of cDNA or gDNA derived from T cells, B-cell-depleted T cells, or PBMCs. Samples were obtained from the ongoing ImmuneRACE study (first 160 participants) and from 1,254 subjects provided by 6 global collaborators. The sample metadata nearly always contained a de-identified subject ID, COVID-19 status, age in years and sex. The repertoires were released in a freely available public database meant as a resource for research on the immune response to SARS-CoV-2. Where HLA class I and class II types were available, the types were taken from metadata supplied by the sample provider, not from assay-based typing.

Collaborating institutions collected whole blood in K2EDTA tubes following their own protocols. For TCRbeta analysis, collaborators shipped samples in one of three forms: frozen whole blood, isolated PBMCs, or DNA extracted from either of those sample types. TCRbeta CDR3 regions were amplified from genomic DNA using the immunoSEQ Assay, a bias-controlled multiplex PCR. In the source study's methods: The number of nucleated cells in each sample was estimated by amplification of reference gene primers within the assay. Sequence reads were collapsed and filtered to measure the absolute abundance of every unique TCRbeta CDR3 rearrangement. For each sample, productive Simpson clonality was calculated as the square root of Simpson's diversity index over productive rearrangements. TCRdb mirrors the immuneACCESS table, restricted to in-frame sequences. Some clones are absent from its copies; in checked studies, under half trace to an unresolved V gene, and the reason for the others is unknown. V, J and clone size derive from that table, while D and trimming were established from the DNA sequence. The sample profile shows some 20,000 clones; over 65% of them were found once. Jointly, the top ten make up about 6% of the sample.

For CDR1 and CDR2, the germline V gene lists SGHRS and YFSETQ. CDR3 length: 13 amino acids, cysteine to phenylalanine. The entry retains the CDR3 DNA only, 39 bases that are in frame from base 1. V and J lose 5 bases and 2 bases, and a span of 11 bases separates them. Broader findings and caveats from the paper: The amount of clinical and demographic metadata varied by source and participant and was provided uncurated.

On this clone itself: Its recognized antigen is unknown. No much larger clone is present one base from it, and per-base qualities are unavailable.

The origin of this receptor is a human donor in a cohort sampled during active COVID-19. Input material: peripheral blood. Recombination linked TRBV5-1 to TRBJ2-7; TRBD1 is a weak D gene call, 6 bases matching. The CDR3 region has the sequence CASSTGMAYEQYF. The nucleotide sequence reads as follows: TGCGCCAGCAGTACAGGGATGGCCTACGAGCAGTACTTC.